This TCR beta chain was retrieved from a study of radiotherapy plus CTLA-4 blockade in lung cancer. Overall study context: Objective response was observed in about 19% of patients, and disease control in 30% to 35%. Notes on the study in general: In blood, after radiotherapy plus ipilimumab, tumor-derived TCR clones expanded.

The CDR3 has 13 residues. V lost 2 bases to trimming and J lost 9 bases, with 11 bases between them. CDR1 SGHAT and CDR2 FQNNGV come from the germline V gene. Concerning this clone: Its antigen is currently unknown.

The data were produced by immunoSEQ multiplex PCR, yet TCRdb's version contains in-frame clones alone and is incomplete. The table includes about 97,000 clones, about 70% detected once. The receptor was derived from a human donor with non-small cell lung cancer who had a partial response to radiotherapy plus ipilimumab. Some clones in this sample may be carry-over from other donors' samples. The V and J genes are TRBV11-2 and TRBJ1-5; D gene uncertain. Sequenced here: peripheral blood, sampled from a patient treated with radiotherapy plus ipilimumab. In DNA form, the CDR3 reads TGTGCCAGCAGCTTAAGGCCCGGAGGGCCCCAGCATTTT. This gives the protein CASSLRPGGPQHF.